Below, one T cell receptor (beta chain) is given with its context. Its specificity is unknown. Indicated treatment: approximately 9-day PBMC culture with coronavirus spike peptide pools or control peptides (ViraFEST assay). An Oncomine TCR Beta short-read assay was used to sequence the DNA from cultured CD4+ T cells. Genomic DNA was extracted from cultured CD4+ T cells. TCRdb processed the PCR reads anew with MiXCR; each CDR3 protein has one entry. The sample yields some 12,000 distinct CDR3 sequences, around 21% seen once. V shed 5 bases and J shed 5 bases, with 14 bases lying between them. The length of the CDR3 is 14 residues. The V gene's germline CDR1 is MNHNS and CDR2 SASEGT. The data belong to a study of vaccination and CD4 T cells after COVID-19.

The sample consisted of CD4+ T cells from blood, cultured in vitro, taken before SARS-CoV-2 vaccination. V and J are TRBV6-1 and TRBJ2-3, with a tentative D call TRBD2 (7 bases). This TCR came from a human donor who received a COVID-19 vaccine. The CDR3 sequence is CASSTGGAIDTQYF. CDR3 bases: TGTGCCAGCAGTACTGGGGGGGCGATAGATACGCAGTATTTT.